Below are 21 T cell receptor beta chains sequenced from a single sample in a study of blood T cell repertoires in COVID-19 (dated by TCRdb to 2019 to 2021). Library construction relied on the immunoSEQ multiplex PCR assay. TCRdb stores this immuneACCESS table with in-frame sequences only. Part of the clones is absent; in the studies checked, under half of the shortfall reflects unresolved V genes, and no reason is known for the rest. The sample table shows around 300,000 clones, and about 82% are seen once. In total, the top ten clones hold just over 7% of the sample. Sequencing used peripheral blood. Receptor source: a human donor in a cohort sampled during active COVID-19.

There are many counts of this clone. V and J are TRBV13 and TRBJ2-1; D is ambiguous. Per the germline V gene, CDR1 is PRHDT and CDR2 is FYEKMQ (reference sequence). The CDR3 runs to 12 residues. The V gene lost 2 bases and the J gene lost 10 bases, with 9 bases spanning the gap. The DNA of the CDR3 is TGTGCCAGCAGCTTATCAGATCGAGAGCAGTTCTTC. Translation: CASSLSDREQFF.

The chain combines TRBV19 with TRBJ2-3, with TRBD1 identical over 7 bases. V was pared by 5 bases and J by 4 bases, with 6 bases of the junction left unmatched. This CDR3 contains 14 residues. Germline assignment: CDR1 LNHDA and CDR2 SQIVND (reference sequence). The CDR3 here is CASSAPQGADTQYF. In nucleotides, the CDR3 is TGTGCCAGTAGTGCGCCTCAGGGGGCAGATACGCAGTATTTT.

The rearrangement links TRBV13 to TRBJ2-7, with 12 nucleotides matching TRBD1. CDR3 length equals 13 residues. Germline values: CDR1 PRHDT, CDR2 FYEKMQ (reference sequence). The J segment lost 7 bases and the V segment lost 6 bases, leaving 4 bases of the junction unmatched. CDR3 residues: CASSRDRGREQYF. For the CDR3, the DNA is TGTGCCAGCAGTCGGGACAGGGGGCGTGAGCAGTACTTC. The variable domain in full, completed from reference TRBV13 and TRBJ2-7, reads AAGVIQSPRHLIKEKRETATLKCYPIPRHDTVYWYQQGPGQDPQFLISFYEKMQSDKGSIPDRFSAQQFSDYHSELNMSSLELGDSALYFCASSRDRGREQYFGPGTRLTVT.

The table lists this clone with a count of one. The gene calls are TRBV7-3 and TRBJ2-1, with D perhaps TRBD2 (5 bases). CDR1 and CDR2 (germline): SGHTA, FQGTGA. Between the trimmed V and J ends, which lost 5 bases and 3 bases, there was a span of 14 bases. The CDR3 sequence is 15 residues long. The CDR3 bases are TGTGCCAGCAGCCGTGGGCGGGCCGGCTACAATGAGCAGTTCTTC. Residues: CASSRGRAGYNEQFF.

The chain has TRBV7-9 and TRBJ1-1, with unresolved D. Trimming took 5 bases from V and 1 from J, leaving 17 bases between them. Germline values: CDR1 SEHNR, CDR2 FQNEAQ (reference sequence). The CDR3 contains 16 residues. The CDR3 bases are TGTGCCAGCAGCCCCCCCACAAGATTATCGAACACTGAAGCTTTCTTT. It codes for CASSPPTRLSNTEAFF.

V gene TRBV18 combines with J gene TRBJ2-2; TRBD1 matches at 12 bases. Trimming at V came to 3 bases and at J to 7 bases, leaving 3 bases not matched to a gene. This CDR3 has 15 amino acids. Germline loops: CDR1 KGHSH, CDR2 LQKENI. The CDR3 sequence is CASSPGQGALGELFF. The CDR3 bases are TGTGCCAGCTCACCGGGACAGGGGGCCCTCGGGGAGCTGTTTTTT.

In the case of this clone: At the DNA level, this CDR3 is encoded by other sequences in the same sample as well. V usage is TRBV6-5 and J usage is TRBJ1-1; tentative D call: TRBD1 (5 bases). CDR3 length equals 13 residues. Trimming stripped 3 bases from V and 8 bases from J, with 13 bases between. CDR1 and CDR2 (germline): MNHEY, SVGAGI. The CDR3 spells CASSYWQGGEAFF. The CDR3 nucleotides read TGTGCCAGCAGTTATTGGCAGGGTGGCGAAGCTTTCTTT.

The chain employs TRBV7-2 and TRBJ2-3, with a weak D call TRBD1 (7 bases). CDR3 length: 17 residues. V lost 1 base and J lost 0, with 14 bases in between. Germline CDR1 reads SGHTA; CDR2 reads FQGNSA. The CDR3 reads CASSLDRGGPSTDTQYF. The CDR3 region has the DNA TGTGCCAGCAGCTTAGACAGGGGAGGACCTAGCACAGATACGCAGTATTTT. Together with reference TRBV7-2 and TRBJ2-3, the CDR3 gives the full variable domain: GAGVSQSPSNKVTEKGKDVELRCDPISGHTALYWYRQSLGQGLEFLIYFQGNSAPDKSGLPSDRFSAERTGGSVSTLTIQRTQQEDSAVYLCASSLDRGGPSTDTQYFGPGTRLTVL.

V gene TRBV7-9 combines with J gene TRBJ1-6, with 10 bases fitting TRBD1. The CDR3 contains 15 residues. Trimming cost V 3 bases and J 7 bases; bases outside gene matches: 3. Germline values: CDR1 SEHNR, CDR2 FQNEAQ (reference sequence). The CDR3 loop reads CASSFQGQGNSPLHF. CDR3 DNA sequence: TGTGCCAGCAGCTTTCAGGGACAGGGGAATTCACCCCTCCACTTT.

The rearrangement links TRBV7-9 to TRBJ1-4; 8 bases align to TRBD1. CDR1 and CDR2 from the germline V gene are SEHNR and FQNEAQ (reference sequence). The V segment lost 5 bases and the J segment 14 bases; nucleotides outside the gene matches: 10. This CDR3 contains 13 residues. CDR3 in DNA: TGTGCCAGCAGCCCCCAGGGGGCCTACTGGCTGTTTTTT. This translates into CASSPQGAYWLFF.

The chain links TRBV2 to TRBJ2-7, with 12 bases aligning to TRBD1. The CDR3 is 14 amino acids. Germline values: CDR1 SNHLY, CDR2 FYNNEI. Trimming removed 6 bases from V and 5 bases from J; junction bases left unmatched: 5. The CDR3 DNA is TGTGCCAGCAGGCCGGGACAGGGGGCCGACGAGCAGTACTTC. Translation gives CASRPGQGADEQYF.

The chain has TRBV6-5 and TRBJ2-2; D unresolved. Trimming left V 8 bases short and J 5 bases short, with 15 bases between. The CDR3 has 14 amino acids. Germline-derived CDR1 and CDR2 are MNHEY and SVGAGI. Here the CDR3 DNA reads TGTGCCAGCGGTCGAGGTTCACTTACCGGGGAGCTGTTTTTT. Translation gives CASGRGSLTGELFF.

The chain carries TRBV5-4 and TRBJ1-2, with TRBD1 as a possible D gene (5 bases). Germline values: CDR1 SGHNT, CDR2 YYREEE (reference sequence). V dropped 4 bases and J dropped 2 bases, with 12 bases sitting between them. This CDR3 has 14 amino acids. The DNA of the CDR3 is TGTGCCAGCAGCCGGGGGGGGGAGAACTATGGCTACACCTTC. Protein: CASSRGGENYGYTF.

The rearrangement joins TRBV24-1 to TRBJ2-1, with D tentatively TRBD1 (6 bases). The CDR3 spans 13 residues. Germline V lookup: CDR1 KGHDR, CDR2 SFDVKD. V shed 10 bases and J shed 4 bases, with 13 bases lying between them. The CDR3 reads CATGQQSYNEQFF. The CDR3, as DNA: TGTGCCACTGGACAGCAGTCTTACAATGAGCAGTTCTTC.

In the case of this clone: The germline gene is not matched at one end of the junction; a read error may be the cause. The genes are TRBV24-1 and TRBJ2-5; D is unresolved. CDR1 is KGHDR and CDR2 is SFDVKD in the germline V gene. There are 12 residues in the CDR3. The CDR3 bases are TGTGCCACCAGTGATTTGCAAGCGACCCAGTACTTC. It codes for CATSDLQATQYF.

This rearrangement joins TRBV9 to TRBJ1-2; D is unclear. Germline CDR1 reads SGDLS; CDR2 reads YYNGEE. V was shortened by 0 bases and J by 4 bases, with 10 bases between the two germline ends. The CDR3 extends over 14 amino acids. The CDR3 loop reads CASSVAAGSYGYTF. The CDR3 coding sequence is TGTGCCAGCAGCGTAGCTGCCGGGTCCTATGGCTACACCTTC.

This rearrangement joins TRBV19 to TRBJ1-2; 8 nucleotides align to TRBD1. After removal of 4 bases from V and 2 bases from J, the junction contained 3 bases not matched to a gene. The CDR3 is 14 amino acids. CDR1 and CDR2 from the germline V gene are LNHDA and SQIVND (reference sequence). The CDR3 is CASSTRTGNYGYTF. The CDR3 coding sequence is TGTGCCAGTAGTACCCGGACAGGGAACTATGGCTACACCTTC.

The chain links TRBV6-1 to TRBJ2-7, with 12 bases aligning to TRBD2. CDR3 length equals 17 residues. V trimming: 4 bases; J trimming: 6 bases; junction bases outside the gene matches: 13. Germline values: CDR1 MNHNS, CDR2 SASEGT. CDR3 nucleotide sequence: TGTGCCAGCAGTGTTGCGACTAGCGGGGGAGGAGTAGGCGAGCAGTACTTC. Translating gives CASSVATSGGGVGEQYF.

The V call is TRBV25-1, the J call TRBJ1-6; no reliable D call. The V end lost 3 bases, the J end lost 11 bases, and 14 bases lay between the germline ends. The germline gives CDR1 MGHDK, CDR2 SYGVNS. CDR3 length: 14 residues. The CDR3 spells CASSDRGRSTPLHF. CDR3 bases: TGTGCCAGCAGTGACCGGGGAAGGTCGACACCCCTCCACTTT. Variable domain in full (rest from reference TRBV25-1 and TRBJ1-6): EADIYQTPRYLVIGTGKKITLECSQTMGHDKMYWYQQDPGMELHLIHYSYGVNSTEKGDLSSESTVSRIRTEHFPLTLESARPSHTSQYLCASSDRGRSTPLHFGNGTRLTVT.

The chain uses TRBV5-6 and TRBJ1-3; D not certain. V lost 2 bases and J lost 2, with 5 bases in between. Germline CDR1 SGHDT, CDR2 YYEEEE. This CDR3 is 13 amino acids long. For the CDR3, the DNA is TGTGCCAGCAGCTTCGGGGCTGGAAACACCATATATTTT. This translates into CASSFGAGNTIYF. The full variable domain, its missing parts supplied by reference TRBV5-6 and TRBJ1-3, is DAGVTQSPTHLIKTRGQQVTLRCSPKSGHDTVSWYQQALGQGPQFIFQYYEEEERQRGNFPDRFSGHQFPNYSSELNVNALLLGDSALYLCASSFGAGNTIYFGEGSWLTVV.

The chain couples TRBV9 to TRBJ2-7; 10 nucleotides line up with TRBD2. Germline V gene data show CDR1 as SGDLS and CDR2 as YYNGEE. V trimming: 4 bases; J trimming: 3 bases; junction bases outside the gene matches: 4. CDR3 length: 14 amino acids. Here the CDR3 DNA reads TGTGCCAGCAGCTCCAGCGGGAGGGTCTACGAGCAGTACTTC. Protein product: CASSSSGRVYEQYF.